One sample yielded the 16 T cell receptor beta chains listed below, sequenced in a study of beta chain features in type 1 diabetes. These receptors' antigens are unknown. Expressed TCRB transcripts were sequenced after all isolated RNA was converted to cDNA. The table came from immunoSEQ multiplex PCR; TCRdb's copy has only in-frame clones and leaves some out. This sample has over 650,000 clones, with more than 13% found just once. Study observations and caveats: TCRB CDR3s from Type 1 diabetes patients were moderately but significantly shorter in all four CD4+ subsets.

The sample consisted of naive CD4+ T cells from blood. These receptors were collected from a young man with type 1 diabetes.

This clone was seen a few times. The rearrangement links TRBV30 to TRBJ2-1, with D tentatively TRBD2 (5 bases). This CDR3 contains 14 residues. From germline, CDR1 is GTSNPN and CDR2 SVGIG (reference sequence). Trimming removed 1 base from V and 7 bases from J, with 14 bases in between. The CDR3 nucleotides are TGTGCCTGGAGTGCTAGCCTGCTACGGAATGAGCAGTTCTTC. This encodes CAWSASLLRNEQFF. Full variable domain (outside the CDR3, taken from reference TRBV30 and TRBJ2-1): SQTIHQWPATLVQPVGSPLSLECTVEGTSNPNLYWYRQAAGRGLQLLFYSVGIGQISSEVPQNLSASRPQDRQFILSSKKLLLSDSGFYLCAWSASLLRNEQFFGPGTRLTVL.

The gene calls are TRBV5-1 and TRBJ1-5; 9 positions agree with TRBD1. This CDR3 spans 15 amino acids. Germline CDR1 is SGHRS and CDR2 is YFSETQ. V shed 4 bases and J 5 bases; nucleotides not matched to a gene: 7. The CDR3 spells CASSPTGGFDQPQHF. The CDR3 coding sequence is TGCGCCAGCAGCCCAACAGGGGGCTTCGATCAGCCCCAGCATTTT. The whole variable domain, filled in from reference TRBV5-1 and TRBJ1-5, reads KAGVTQTPRYLIKTRGQQVTLSCSPISGHRSVSWYQQTPGQGLQFLFEYFSETQRNKGNFPGRFSGRQFSNSRSEMNVSTLELGDSALYLCASSPTGGFDQPQHFGDGTRLSIL.

This clone has a handful of counts. The chain employs TRBV11-2 and TRBJ2-5; D tentatively fits TRBD1 or TRBD2 (5 bases each). The germline gives CDR1 SGHAT, CDR2 FQNNGV. The V end was cut by 4 bases, the J end by 1 base, with 13 bases between. The CDR3 contains 15 residues. CDR3 nucleotides: TGTGCCAGCAGCTACTCCGGGACGGTCCAAGAGACCCAGTACTTC. Residues: CASSYSGTVQETQYF.

The chain combines TRBV30 with TRBJ1-5, with D maybe TRBD1 (5 bases). The V and J ends lost 5 bases and 5 bases respectively, with 22 bases between them. This CDR3 has 16 amino acids. From germline, CDR1 is GTSNPN and CDR2 SVGIG (reference sequence). The CDR3 spells CAWGTPGRGEDQPQHF. CDR3 DNA sequence: TGTGCCTGGGGTACCCCTGGGCGGGGGGAGGATCAGCCCCAGCATTTT.

This clone was detected a few times. The chain carries TRBV18 and TRBJ1-1, with 7 nucleotides matching TRBD1. The V gene end was trimmed by 4 bases and the J gene end by 5 bases; junction bases not matched to a gene: 10. CDR1 KGHSH and CDR2 LQKENI come from the germline V gene. This CDR3 region has 15 residues. CDR3 loop: CASSLSTGSTTEAFF. In nucleotides, the CDR3 is TGTGCCAGCTCACTATCGACAGGGTCCACAACTGAAGCTTTCTTT.

This clone was counted only a few times. The chain employs TRBV30 and TRBJ2-1; tentatively, D is TRBD2 (7 bases). The CDR3 sequence is 14 residues long. V lost 0 bases and J 6 bases, leaving 12 bases between the germline ends. Looked up from germline, CDR1 is GTSNPN and CDR2 is SVGIG (reference sequence). The CDR3 DNA follows: TGTGCCTGGAGTGTCGGTGGGGGGGCCAATGAGCAGTTCTTC. Amino acid sequence: CAWSVGGGANEQFF. Complete variable domain (other parts from reference TRBV30 and TRBJ2-1): SQTIHQWPATLVQPVGSPLSLECTVEGTSNPNLYWYRQAAGRGLQLLFYSVGIGQISSEVPQNLSASRPQDRQFILSSKKLLLSDSGFYLCAWSVGGGANEQFFGPGTRLTVL.

This clone was detected only a few times. The V call is TRBV29-1, the J call TRBJ1-2; no firm D call. The CDR3 contains 14 residues. Trimming took 5 bases from V and 6 from J, leaving 19 bases between them. The germline gives CDR1 SQVTM, CDR2 ANQGSEA. DNA for the CDR3: TGCAGCGTTAACGCGGAGGCAAAATACGATGGCTACACCTTC. Protein: CSVNAEAKYDGYTF.

The V call is TRBV5-4, the J call TRBJ2-4, with 9 positions matching TRBD1. Germline V gives CDR1 SGHNT, CDR2 YYREEE (reference sequence). This CDR3 is 12 amino acids long. J was trimmed by 13 bases and V by 5 bases; bases with no gene match: 7. This CDR3 is CASSSQDRGQYF. DNA for the CDR3: TGTGCCAGCAGTTCCCAGGACAGGGGACAGTACTTC.

The rearrangement uses TRBV5-1 and TRBJ1-2; D gene unclear. Trimming pared 0 bases from V and 8 bases from J, leaving 17 bases between. CDR1 is SGHRS and CDR2 is YFSETQ in the germline V gene. CDR3 length: 15 amino acids. The CDR3 DNA is TGCGCCAGCAGCTTGGCCCGGGCGGACTTATCCGGCTACACCTTC. Its translation: CASSLARADLSGYTF.

This clone was found a few times. The chain uses TRBV5-1 and TRBJ1-5, with D possibly TRBD1 on 6 matching bases. With 0 bases removed from V and 5 bases from J, the gap between germline ends came to 12 bases. CDR3 length: 15 residues. Looked up from germline, CDR1 is SGHRS and CDR2 is YFSETQ. The DNA of the CDR3 is TGCGCCAGCAGCTTGGCGGGGGCCCTCCATCAGCCCCAGCATTTT. Protein: CASSLAGALHQPQHF.

The chain has TRBV10-2 and TRBJ2-1; TRBD2 matches 9 bases. Germline V CDR1 and CDR2: WSHSY, SAAADI. The CDR3 runs to 14 residues. The trim removed 6 bases at V and 10 bases at J, leaving 10 bases unmatched. The CDR3 reads CASRPQVAGVEQFF. CDR3 nucleotide sequence: TGCGCCAGCAGGCCCCAGGTAGCGGGGGTGGAGCAGTTCTTC.

This clone was counted a few times. V is TRBV14 and J is TRBJ2-2; 8 nucleotides line up with TRBD2. The CDR3 is made up of 16 amino acids. Germline assignment: CDR1 SGHDN and CDR2 FVKESK. V trimming: 4 bases; J trimming: 4 bases; junction bases outside the gene matches: 8. For the CDR3, the DNA is TGTGCCAGCAGCCGCGAGAAGCGGGGGATCACCGGGGAGCTGTTTTTT. Protein product: CASSREKRGITGELFF.

This chain connects TRBV5-4 to TRBJ2-1, with TRBD2 matching 8 bases. Germline V gene data show CDR1 as SGHNT and CDR2 as YYREEE (reference sequence). This CDR3 contains 14 residues. V dropped 3 bases and J dropped 7; count of bases not matched to a gene: 6. CDR3 nucleotide sequence: TGTGCCAGCAGCTCCCGACTAGCGTGGAATGAGCAGTTCTTC. Translating gives CASSSRLAWNEQFF.

The chain recombines TRBV5-1 with TRBJ1-5; 11 bases are a match to TRBD1. This CDR3 region has 18 residues. V trimming: 4 bases; J trimming: 5 bases; junction bases outside the gene matches: 14. CDR1 SGHRS and CDR2 YFSETQ come from the germline V gene. CDR3 sequence: CASSPGQGVSGEDQPQHF. CDR3 DNA: TGCGCCAGCAGCCCGGGACAGGGGGTTTCTGGCGAAGATCAGCCCCAGCATTTT.

This clone has a handful of counts. The genes are TRBV7-2 and TRBJ2-1; 7 nucleotides line up with TRBD2. After removal of 9 bases from V and 2 bases from J, the junction contained 7 bases not matched to a gene. Germline assignment: CDR1 SGHTA and CDR2 FQGNSA. The CDR3 extends over 14 amino acids. The CDR3 sequence: CASTLAETYNEQFF. The CDR3 DNA reads as TGTGCCAGTACCCTAGCGGAGACCTACAATGAGCAGTTCTTC. The full variable domain, rest sourced from reference TRBV7-2 and TRBJ2-1, is GAGVSQSPSNKVTEKGKDVELRCDPISGHTALYWYRQSLGQGLEFLIYFQGNSAPDKSGLPSDRFSAERTGGSVSTLTIQRTQQEDSAVYLCASTLAETYNEQFFGPGTRLTVL.

The rearrangement links TRBV18 to TRBJ2-5; no firm D call. CDR3 length: 14 residues. Germline-derived CDR1 and CDR2 are KGHSH and LQKENI. V lost 7 bases, J lost 0 bases, and 12 bases lay in between. CDR3 in DNA: TGTGCCAGCTTCGCCCGACTGGACCAAGAGACCCAGTACTTC. As protein: CASFARLDQETQYF.